One and the same sample provided the 4 T cell receptor beta chains below, sequenced in a study of CD8 T cells in ankylosing spondylitis. Each CDR3 protein gets one entry after TCRdb re-called the 5' RACE reads with MiXCR. The repertoire holds 390,000 or so distinct CDR3 sequences, 20% to 25% seen once, with around 16% in the top ten. No antigens are known for them. The study, taken as a whole, reports: Roughly 8 highly homologous variants made up a TCR beta motif that seemed to typify ankylosing spondylitis blood.

The specimen was blood, either unsorted or a sorted T cell fraction (not recorded which). These TCRs come from a male donor with ankylosing spondylitis.

In its sample, this clonotype was seen a few times. CDR3 in DNA: TGCAGTGCTAGTAGCAGGTACGAGCAGTACTTC. Protein: CSASSRYEQYF. The chain joins TRBV20-1 to TRBJ2-7; D is ambiguous. V shed 3 bases and J shed 4 bases, with 7 bases lying between them. Per the germline V gene, CDR1 is DFQATT and CDR2 is SNEGSKA (reference sequence). The CDR3 consists of 11 residues.

The V call is TRBV6-1, the J call TRBJ2-2, with TRBD2 matching 13 bases. CDR1 is MNHNS and CDR2 is SASEGT in the germline V gene. This CDR3 has 17 residues. V lost 6 bases, J lost 5 bases, and 9 bases stayed unmatched. CDR3 region: CASSRLGLAGETGELFF. As DNA, the CDR3 is TGTGCCAGCAGCCGCCTAGGACTAGCGGGAGAGACCGGGGAGCTGTTTTTT.

The chain uses TRBV20-1 and TRBJ2-5, with 8 bases matching TRBD2. V lost 2 bases and J lost 5; bases outside the gene matches: 7. CDR3 length: 14 residues. Germline CDR1 is DFQATT and CDR2 is SNEGSKA (reference sequence). The CDR3 reads CSARLKAGDETQYF. The CDR3 region has the DNA TGCAGTGCTAGATTAAAAGCGGGAGACGAGACCCAGTACTTC.

The V and J genes are TRBV5-1 and TRBJ2-3, with 10 bases fitting TRBD2. V lost 6 bases and J lost 1; bases outside the gene matches: 2. This CDR3 is built from 14 residues. Germline values: CDR1 SGHRS, CDR2 YFSETQ. CDR3 residues: CASTGTSGTDTQYF. The CDR3 DNA sequence: TGCGCCAGCACCGGGACTAGCGGCACAGATACGCAGTATTTT.